This T cell receptor (beta chain) was retrieved from a study of cytomegalovirus exposure and HLA in healthy donors. 13 Jbeta primers and 60 Vbeta primers were used for the PCR. The assay was immunoSEQ multiplex PCR, and TCRdb's table has in-frame clones only and misses some. The table records fewer than 200,000 clones, approximately 79% of them present only once. This CDR3 contains 12 residues. CDR1 LNHDA and CDR2 SQIVND come from the germline V gene (reference sequence). V dropped 3 bases and J dropped 2 bases, with 4 bases sitting between them. The chain joins TRBV19 to TRBJ1-1, with D unresolved. What was sequenced was PBMCs. The receptor was derived from a human donor in good health. CDR3 bases: TGTGCCAGTAGTATTAGTAACACTGAAGCTTTCTTT. Protein: CASSISNTEAFF. The whole variable domain, filled in from reference TRBV19 and TRBJ1-1, reads DGGITQSPKYLFRKEGQNVTLSCEQNLNHDAMYWYRQDPGQGLRLIYYSQIVNDFQKGDIAEGYSVSREKKESFPLTVTSAQKNPTAFYLCASSISNTEAFFGQGTRLTVV.